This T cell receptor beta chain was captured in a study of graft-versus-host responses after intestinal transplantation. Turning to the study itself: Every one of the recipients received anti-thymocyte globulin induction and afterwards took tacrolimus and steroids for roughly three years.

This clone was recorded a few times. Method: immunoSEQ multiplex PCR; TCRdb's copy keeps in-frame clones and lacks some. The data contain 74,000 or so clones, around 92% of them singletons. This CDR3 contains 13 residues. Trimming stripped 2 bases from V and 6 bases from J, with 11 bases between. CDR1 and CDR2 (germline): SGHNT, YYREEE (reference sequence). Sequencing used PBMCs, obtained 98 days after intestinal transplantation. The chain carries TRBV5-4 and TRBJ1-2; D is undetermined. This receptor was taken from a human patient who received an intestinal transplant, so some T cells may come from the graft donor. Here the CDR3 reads CASSFRGSHGYTF. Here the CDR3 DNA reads TGTGCCAGCAGCTTTCGGGGAAGTCATGGCTACACCTTC.